One T cell receptor (beta chain) is described in this entry. The data are from a study of blood T cell repertoires in COVID-19. At the level of the study: Both acute and convalescent COVID-19 samples were obtained from the United States, Italy and Spain. T cells, B-cell-depleted T cells, or PBMCs supplied cDNA or gDNA.

Sequencing used immunoSEQ multiplex PCR; TCRdb keeps in-frame clones, though not all of them. This sample has 210,000 or so clones; 85% to 90% occur once, and the top ten carry 3% to 3.5%. There are 16 residues in the CDR3. With 4 bases clipped from V and 0 bases from J, the junction kept 7 bases outside the gene matches. Germline CDR1 and CDR2: SGHRS and YFSETQ. The V gene is TRBV5-1, the J gene TRBJ2-3; 8 bases align to TRBD1. Sequencing used PBMCs or T cells enriched from blood (not recorded which). This TCR was sampled from a woman between 45 and 60 years old in a cohort exposed to, infected with or recovered from COVID-19 (not recorded which). Here the CDR3 reads CASSMRQGTSTDTQYF. The CDR3, as DNA: TGCGCCAGCAGCATGCGACAGGGGACTAGCACAGATACGCAGTATTTT.